Listed below are T cell receptor beta chains from one sample, sequenced in a study of OX40 agonist ivuxolimab in advanced cancers. Sequencing was performed with immunoSEQ multiplex PCR; in TCRdb, only in-frame clones are kept and a portion is missing. The sample lists 15,000 to 25,000 clones, 75% to 85% occurring once. This specimen consisted of CD4+ or CD8+ T cells sorted from blood, obtained in a trial of the OX40 agonist ivuxolimab. These receptors were collected from an adult with an advanced solid tumor such as melanoma, head and neck, liver or kidney cancer. CDR3s include the opening cysteine and the closing phenylalanine or tryptophan. A D gene is named only where the DNA matches it firmly. Some rows have no size entry. The others give once, few or many, or a class for an expanded clone.

J gene | V gene | clone size | D gene | CDR3 protein | CDR3 DNA
TRBJ1-2 | TRBV30 | few | TRBD1 | CAWSGVGQGEHPYGYTF | TGTGCCTGGAGTGGTGTTGGGCAGGGGGAGCACCCCTATGGCTACACCTTC
TRBJ2-7 | TRBV7-9 | once | NA | CASSLFQGGNYEQYF | TGTGCCAGCAGCTTATTCCAGGGGGGGAATTACGAGCAGTACTTC
TRBJ1-5 | TRBV19 | NA | NA | CASIPNGRGMGQPQHF | TGTGCCAGTATCCCCAACGGTAGGGGAATGGGTCAGCCCCAGCATTTT
TRBJ2-1 | TRBV11-2 | NA | NA | CASEDDRHEQFF | TGTGCCAGCGAGGATGATAGACATGAGCAGTTCTTC
TRBJ1-4 | TRBV28 | NA | NA | CASSIPPGAVEPTNEKLFF | TGTGCCAGCAGTATCCCCCCGGGGGCCGTAGAGCCAACTAATGAAAAACTGTTTTTT
TRBJ1-6 | TRBV30 | NA | TRBD1 | CAWSAGQGHSPLHF | TGTGCCTGGAGTGCGGGACAGGGACATTCACCCCTCCACTTT
TRBJ2-1 | TRBV11-2 | NA | NA | CASSSTGANEQFF | TGTGCCAGCAGCTCTACGGGGGCGAATGAGCAGTTCTTC
TRBJ1-2 | TRBV28 | NA | TRBD1 | CASRWGQGNYGYTF | TGTGCCAGCAGGTGGGGACAGGGCAACTATGGCTACACCTTC
TRBJ2-3 | TRBV28 | NA | NA | CASSRKTASNTDTQYF | TGTGCCAGCAGTCGAAAGACAGCGTCCAACACAGATACGCAGTATTTT
TRBJ2-7 | TRBV9 | NA | NA | CASSGGGRGPYEQYF | TGTGCCAGCAGCGGCGGGGGCAGGGGGCCCTACGAGCAGTACTTC
TRBJ2-1 | TRBV5-1 | NA | TRBD2 | CASSLGLGSNEQFF | TGCGCCAGTTCACTTGGACTAGGAAGCAATGAGCAGTTCTTC
TRBJ2-2 | TRBV4-3 | NA | NA | CASSQEEGGYTGELFF | TGCGCCAGCAGCCAAGAGGAGGGGGGATACACCGGGGAGCTGTTTTTT
TRBJ2-1 | TRBV4-2 | NA | TRBD2 | CASSHELAGGPNEQFF | TGTGCCAGCAGCCATGAACTAGCGGGGGGGCCCAATGAGCAGTTCTTC
TRBJ2-7 | TRBV19 | NA | NA | CASSIGAQYEQYF | TGTGCCAGTAGTATAGGAGCCCAGTACGAGCAGTACTTC
TRBJ1-1 | TRBV19 | NA | TRBD1 | CASSIWDREVTEAFF | TGTGCCAGTAGTATTTGGGACAGAGAGGTTACTGAAGCTTTCTTT
TRBJ1-2 | TRBV9 | medium-sized | NA | CASSVAATVVNNYGYTF | TGTGCCAGCAGCGTAGCTGCGACAGTAGTTAACAACTATGGCTACACCTTC
TRBJ2-4 | TRBV29-1 | NA | NA | CSVERVLAKNIQYF | TGCAGCGTTGAGAGGGTCCTAGCCAAAAACATTCAGTACTTC
TRBJ2-3 | TRBV13 | NA | TRBD2 | CASSPSVMSGGSTDTQYF | TGTGCCAGCAGCCCGAGCGTGATGAGCGGGGGGTCCACAGATACGCAGTATTTT
TRBJ2-7 | TRBV5-5 | NA | TRBD1 | CASISGTGETYEQYF | TGTGCCAGCATCTCCGGGACAGGGGAGACCTACGAGCAGTACTTC
TRBJ1-1 | TRBV28 | NA | NA | CASSFSVRGGRTEAFF | TGTGCCAGCAGTTTCAGTGTGAGAGGGGGGCGCACTGAAGCTTTCTTT
TRBJ2-2 | TRBV28 | NA | TRBD2 | CASSLGGTSGGPNTGELFF | TGTGCCAGCAGTTTAGGTGGGACTAGCGGGGGGCCGAACACCGGGGAGCTGTTTTTT
TRBJ1-5 | TRBV11-2 | NA | TRBD1 | CASSPTGNQPQHF | TGTGCCAGCAGCCCGACAGGGAATCAGCCCCAGCATTTT
TRBJ1-1 | TRBV7-9 | NA | NA | CASSFSGSKEHTEAFF | TGTGCCAGCAGTTTCTCCGGGTCCAAGGAACACACTGAAGCTTTCTTT
TRBJ2-2 | TRBV9 | NA | TRBD2 | CASSGRSGGANTGELFF | TGTGCCAGCAGCGGACGTAGCGGGGGGGCGAACACCGGGGAGCTGTTTTTT
TRBJ2-7 | TRBV29-1 | NA | TRBD2 | CSVGEGHEQYF | TGCAGCGTAGGGGAGGGGCATGAGCAGTACTTC
TRBJ1-5 | TRBV5-5 | NA | NA | CASSSAPAASNQPQHF | TGTGCCAGCAGCTCCGCCCCGGCGGCTAGCAATCAGCCCCAGCATTTT
TRBJ1-1 | TRBV30 | NA | NA | CAWSATGLNTEAFF | TGTGCCTGGAGTGCGACAGGTTTAAACACTGAAGCTTTCTTT
TRBJ1-3 | TRBV9 | NA | NA | CASSVALGLGGNTIYF | TGTGCCAGCAGCGTAGCTCTAGGGTTAGGTGGAAACACCATATATTTT
TRBJ2-7 | TRBV4-1 | NA | NA | CASSQDFLPNYEQYF | TGCGCCAGCAGCCAAGATTTCCTGCCTAACTACGAGCAGTACTTC
TRBJ2-3 | TRBV30 | NA | NA | CAWSGGPTDTQYF | TGTGCCTGGTCGGGGGGCCCCACAGATACGCAGTATTTT
TRBJ1-2 | TRBV12-5 | NA | NA | CASGPEGNHYGYTF | TGTGCTAGTGGCCCTGAGGGGAATCACTATGGCTACACCTTC
TRBJ2-1 | TRBV7-6 | NA | NA | CASSLAENEQFF | TGTGCCAGCAGCTTAGCCGAGAATGAGCAGTTCTTC